These 7 T cell receptor beta chains share one sample of origin, sequenced in a study of shared clonotypes between healthy human individuals (dated by TCRdb to 2020 to 2022). Libraries were made using the immunoSEQ multiplex PCR assay. Here the immuneACCESS table is served through TCRdb, limited to in-frame sequences with V and J called. Missing clones are a known gap in these copies; in checked studies unresolved V genes cover under half, and the rest lacks a known reason. Present in this sample are about 2.2 million clones, 90% to 95% of which were seen just once. The ten top clones hold more than 1.5% of the sample. CD8 naive samples were obtained by positive selection for CCR7 among CD45RO-negative cells, yielding a CD45RA+CCR7+ population from which TemRA cells were excluded. Sequencing used naive CD8+ T cells from PBMCs. The cell subset or site label, read with the paper, signifies: CD45RA+CCR7+. These receptors came from a man younger than 35 in good health. Some clones in this sample may be carry-over from other donors' samples.

This sequence joins TRBV5-1 and TRBJ2-6, with 7 nucleotides matching TRBD2. Germline V gene sequence: CDR1 SGHRS, CDR2 YFSETQ. The CDR3 contains 18 residues. V lost 6 bases and J lost 0; bases outside the gene matches: 12. The CDR3: CASTPERGPLSGANVLTF. The CDR3 DNA reads TGCGCCAGCACACCTGAGCGGGGTCCTCTCTCTGGGGCCAACGTCCTGACTTTC.

The chain joins TRBV5-1 to TRBJ1-1; a possible D gene is TRBD1 (5 bases). With 0 bases removed from V and 0 bases from J, the gap between germline ends came to 6 bases. The V gene's germline CDR1 is SGHRS and CDR2 YFSETQ. The CDR3 extends over 14 amino acids. The chain's CDR3 is CASSLVRVNTEAFF. CDR3 DNA: TGCGCCAGCAGCTTGGTCAGGGTGAACACTGAAGCTTTCTTT.

V usage is TRBV27 and J usage is TRBJ2-7; 7 bases map to TRBD2. V dropped 2 bases and J dropped 0; count of bases not matched to a gene: 4. The CDR3 is 15 amino acids. Germline V lookup: CDR1 MNHEY, CDR2 SMNVEV (reference sequence). The CDR3, as DNA: TGTGCCAGCAGTTTACGGGGGGTCCTCTCCTACGAGCAGTACTTC. This codes for CASSLRGVLSYEQYF.

The count of this clone is one. This rearrangement joins TRBV27 to TRBJ1-5; D is ambiguous. This CDR3 is 15 amino acids long. Trimming removed 8 bases at V and 0 bases at J, with 14 bases between. The germline V gene encodes CDR1 MNHEY and CDR2 SMNVEV (reference sequence). The CDR3 DNA follows: TGTGCCAGCTCCTCTTGGACCGATAGCAATCAGCCCCAGCATTTT. Encoded protein: CASSSWTDSNQPQHF.

In its sample, this clone was seen once. DNA for the CDR3: TGTGCCAGCAGTGAGGACAGGCGGATACCAAACTATGGCTACACCTTC. It is translated as CASSEDRRIPNYGYTF. V gene TRBV27 combines with J gene TRBJ1-2, with TRBD1 identical over 7 bases. Germline CDR1 is MNHEY and CDR2 is SMNVEV (reference sequence). The J segment lost 2 bases and the V segment lost 5 bases, leaving 11 bases of the junction unmatched. The CDR3 totals 16 residues.

The chain carries TRBV5-6 and TRBJ1-1, with 8 bases that match TRBD1. J gave up 5 bases and V 3 bases, and 12 bases lay outside the gene matches. Germline CDR1 reads SGHDT; CDR2 reads YYEEEE. This CDR3 comprises 16 residues. The CDR3 region is CASSSVTGVGVTEAFF. CDR3 nucleotides: TGTGCCAGCAGCTCGGTGACAGGGGTGGGAGTGACTGAAGCTTTCTTT. Variable domain in full (rest from reference TRBV5-6 and TRBJ1-1): DAGVTQSPTHLIKTRGQQVTLRCSPKSGHDTVSWYQQALGQGPQFIFQYYEEEERQRGNFPDRFSGHQFPNYSSELNVNALLLGDSALYLCASSSVTGVGVTEAFFGQGTRLTVV.

CDR3 protein: CATSSGDTNTGELFF. CDR3 nucleotide sequence: TGCGCCACTAGCTCCGGAGATACGAACACCGGGGAGCTGTTTTTT. The chain uses TRBV10-1 and TRBJ2-2; maybe TRBD2 (5 bases). The CDR3 sequence is 15 residues long. The ends were cut back, 10 bases at V and 0 bases at J, with 15 bases in the middle. Germline CDR1 reads WNHNN; CDR2 reads SYGVQD (reference sequence).